This T cell receptor beta chain was sequenced in a study of cytomegalovirus exposure and HLA in healthy donors (dated by TCRdb to between 2016 and 2019). Background for the entire study: An earlier analysis of roughly 630 of the donors reported approximately 270 Gb of sequence data and roughly 110 million unique TCR beta sequences from about 200 million T cells. Roughly 300 gigabases of sequencing data and around 85 million unique TCR sequences made up an early release that covered approximately 620 HLA-typed donors. The genetic ancestry cluster associated with self-reported Caucasian donors included approximately 85% of the roughly 410 genotyped donors. The study aimed to test whether signatures of past pathogen exposure could be identified by cataloging public T cell receptors. Using immunosequencing, the study profiled T cell repertoires from about 620 subjects and related those repertoires to cytomegalovirus serostatus. A separate validation cohort of 100 to 150 different subjects was used in addition to the 666-subject first cohort. The study combined high-throughput TCR immunosequencing, statistical association of individual TCRs with disease status, and machine learning to predict cytomegalovirus infection status. A later analysis re-examined previously published TCR beta repertoires from just over 650 donors and added high-resolution HLA genotyping to investigate patterns of TCR occurrence. Rather than using new phenotypic data, the later analysis identified candidate immune exposures from TCR beta sequences and from how often those sequences occurred across donors. An earlier analysis of more than 450 of the donors used high-throughput TCR beta sequencing to judge whether each TCR beta V gene segment behaved as functional or pseudogenic. Donor age, sex, ethnicity and CMV serostatus were compiled together with the repertoire data. A later genetic analysis took genome-wide SNP genotypes for about 60% of the roughly 670 donors and used that subset as a discovery cohort. Every repertoire in the discovery cohort had been generated on one and the same sequencing platform. Class I and class II HLA loci were covered by the typing at four-digit resolution. The number of typed donors differed by locus: 629-630 for A, B, C, DRB1 and DQB1; some 500 for DQA1; fewer than 610 for DPA1; and roughly 490 for DPB1. About five DR-DQ haplotypes were treated as single units for association and clustering because of strong linkage in the cohort. On average, 235,054 unique TCR beta nucleotide sequences were sequenced per donor among about 400 genotyped donors of the cohort, with about 19% of those sequences being non-productive. The paper as a whole reports these results and caveats: Across donors, most TCR sequences were observed very rarely, whereas some public TCRs were present in many individuals. The classifier was reported to diagnose cytomegalovirus status with high specificity and sensitivity in both the original and validation cohorts. Some IMGT-functional V segments, including TRBV6-2 and TRBV6-3, could not be told apart with the 87-base-pair reads, so those segments were excluded. Strong co-occurrence of HLA alleles, especially DR and DQ, made assigning TCR associations to individual alleles difficult. In a later analysis, TCR association rates were found to vary across HLA loci, with the most associated TCRs seen for DRB1 alleles and the fewest for HLA-C alleles. The study gave a list of 150 to 200 TCR beta chains associated with cytomegalovirus. A further reported finding was that TCR beta sequences accurately predicted the HLA-A and HLA-B alleles for most subjects in the first cohort. An association between a missense DCLRE1C variant and V-gene and J-gene trimming of TCR beta chains was found in a later genetic analysis and replicated in an independent cohort. A later genetic analysis reported fewer N-insertions in productive TCRs among donors in an Asian-associated ancestry cluster than the approximately 670-donor mean. In an earlier analysis of under 600 of the donors, most TCR beta V segments were observed in productive rearrangements about 87% or about 30% of the time, broadly matching IMGT annotations. The authors suggested that the approach could potentially be extended to other disease states and immunological phenotypes. Sequencing depth was assumed to be roughly uniform across donors in the presence/absence analyses, though that assumption may not hold. A later analysis reported that several top co-occurrence clusters appeared linked to parvovirus B19, influenza, CMV and Epstein-Barr virus. CMV serostatus was the only immune exposure information available for the cohort. Linkage disequilibrium might explain the correlated functional status among segregating V segments, but an unknown experimental factor could not be ruled out. HLA typing was unavailable for some donors at each locus, so association tests used only the typed subset. A group of highly shared sequence variants was considered likely to be a technical artifact of the sequencing pipeline. Because counts were too low, about 18 rarely observed V segments, including chromosome 9 orphons, were left out of the earlier analysis of about 620 of the donors. Specific HLA alleles were associated with 15,000 to 20,000 TCR beta sequences at a false discovery rate of 0.05 in a later analysis. A later analysis found that HLA-associated TCR beta chains were more clonally expanded and had lower generation probabilities than equally common non-associated chains. Three of the identified cytomegalovirus-associated TCR beta chains were confirmed in vitro to be specific for cytomegalovirus antigens. A later analysis found that most CMV-associated TCR beta chains appeared HLA-restricted, with HLA associations seemingly driven largely by CMV exposure. In this cohort, only TCR beta chains were sequenced, and detectable features were limited by the absence of alpha or paired-chain data.

A remark on this clone: The antigen this receptor binds is unknown. Base qualities are missing; no much larger clone stands one base away.

In total, roughly 670 healthy bone marrow donors made up the cohort. At the time of sampling, every cohort member was nominally healthy, though immune exposures that went unrecorded were likely present. The donor was CMV seronegative and belonged to the group of more than 300 seronegative cohort members. Every donor gave a peripheral blood sample, and the peripheral blood mononuclear cells from that sample were used for TCR beta sequencing. The Qiagen DNeasy Blood Extraction Kit was used to extract genomic DNA from the blood cell samples. Receptors were amplified or captured by the immunoSEQ multiplex PCR assay. The multiplex PCR relied on a mix of 60 forward primers for TCR Vbeta segments and 13 reverse primers for TCR Jbeta segments. Amplification of the CDR3 region of rearranged TCR beta genes was performed with a multiplex PCR assay on genomic DNA. On the Illumina HiSeq System, the amplified TCR beta libraries were sequenced as 87-base-pair reads. Processing in the source paper ran as follows. A later analysis tallied 70 million to 100 million unique TCR beta chains across the 700 or so repertoires, and approximately 12 million of those chains were shared by two or more donors. Raw reads were error-corrected and collapsed into unique sequences by a nearest-neighbor algorithm in which closely related sequences were merged to remove PCR and sequencing errors. Alignment of CDR3 sequences to IMGT reference sequences was used to assign V, D and J gene segments. For a sequence to be retained, a match of at least six nucleotides was required to both a V gene segment and a J gene segment. Rearrangements were called productive when the CDR3 lacked stop codons and stayed in frame with V and J; all others were non-productive. CDR3 was defined according to IMGT convention as the region running from the second conserved V-encoded cysteine to the conserved J-encoded phenylalanine. The earlier analysis of around 640 of the donors excluded sequences that lacked an unambiguous match to a single V gene segment. In an earlier analysis of some 590 of the donors, a V segment was called functional when productive rearrangements were above 56.7%, and segregating when the standard deviation between donors exceeded 5%. A statistical classification framework was built to diagnose cytomegalovirus status from the catalog of TCR beta chain sequences. In a later analysis, V and J genes were assigned by comparing TCR nucleotide sequences against IMGT/GENE-DB human TR gene sequences. A later analysis assigned CDR3 sequences and most-parsimonious VDJ recombination scenarios with the TCRdist pipeline. In a later analysis, each TCR beta chain was defined by its CDR3 amino acid sequence together with its V-gene family, and reads without a unique V-gene family were excluded. To address suspected cross-contamination and a sequencing artifact, a later analysis removed approximately 590 highly shared, low-generation-probability nucleotide sequences. For each public chain, a later analysis derived a clonal expansion index from normalized ranks of inferred template counts within each repertoire. In a later analysis, generation probabilities were computed with a VDJ recombination model fitted to out-of-frame rearrangements, and the resulting probabilities were checked against IGoR. In a later analysis, TCR-TCR, TCR-HLA and TCR-CMV co-occurrence was scored with hypergeometric tests, and a repertoire-size bias correction was applied to TCR pairs. False discovery rates were estimated in a later analysis by permuting HLA or CMV assignments 20 times. In a later analysis, co-occurring TCRs were grouped with DBSCAN, and TCRdist sequence similarity was added when clustering was performed within HLA-allele-positive subsets. Repertoires with fewer than 30,000 or more than 120,000 public chains, plus five repertoires with anomalous nucleotide sharing, were excluded from co-occurrence clustering. TCRdb carries this immuneACCESS record with in-frame sequences only. Its versions omit some clonotypes, under half of them owing to an unresolved V gene in the studies checked, with the rest unexplained. V and J calls and clone size are as listed in that table; D and trimming were resolved from the DNA. The sample yields approximately 150,000 clones; roughly 76% were counted once. In total, the top ten clones hold under 3% of the sample.

Trimming takes 3 bases from V and 8 bases from J, and the germline ends sit 16 bases apart. The germline V gene sets CDR1 to SQVTM and CDR2 to ANQGSEA. The CDR3 runs 14 amino acids, cysteine and phenylalanine included. This entry keeps only the CDR3 DNA: 42 bases, framed from base 1. This receptor was taken from a woman between 25 and 40 years old in good health and CMV-seronegative. The sample taken for sequencing was PBMCs. Here the chain combines TRBV29-1 and TRBJ1-4; the D segment cannot be called with confidence. In nucleotide form, the sequence is TGCAGCGTTGACATTGCAGGATCTGGCGAAAAACTGTTTTTT. Its protein is CSVDIAGSGEKLFF.